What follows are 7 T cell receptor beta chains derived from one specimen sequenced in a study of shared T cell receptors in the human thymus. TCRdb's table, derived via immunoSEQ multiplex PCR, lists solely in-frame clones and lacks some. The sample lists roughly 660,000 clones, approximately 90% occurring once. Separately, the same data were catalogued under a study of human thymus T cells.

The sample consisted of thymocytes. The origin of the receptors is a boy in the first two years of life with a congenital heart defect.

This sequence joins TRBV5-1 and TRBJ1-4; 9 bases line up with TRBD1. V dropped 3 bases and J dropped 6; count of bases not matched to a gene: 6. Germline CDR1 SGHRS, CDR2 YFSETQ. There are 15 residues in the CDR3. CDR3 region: CASSCRTGEDEKLFF. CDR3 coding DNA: TGCGCCAGCAGCTGCAGGACAGGGGAGGATGAAAAACTGTTTTTT.

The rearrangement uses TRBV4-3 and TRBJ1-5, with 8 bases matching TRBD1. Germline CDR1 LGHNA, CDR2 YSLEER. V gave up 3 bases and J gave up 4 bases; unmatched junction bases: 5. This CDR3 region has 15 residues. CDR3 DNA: TGCGCCAGCAGCCAGGGGACAGGACTAAATCAGCCCCAGCATTTT. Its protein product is CASSQGTGLNQPQHF.

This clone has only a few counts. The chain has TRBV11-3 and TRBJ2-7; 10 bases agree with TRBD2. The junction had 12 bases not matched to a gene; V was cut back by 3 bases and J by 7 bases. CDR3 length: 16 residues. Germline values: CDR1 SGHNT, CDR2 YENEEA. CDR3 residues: CASSFGKLAGVGEQYF. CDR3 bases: TGTGCCAGCAGCTTTGGAAAGCTAGCGGGAGTCGGTGAGCAGTACTTC.

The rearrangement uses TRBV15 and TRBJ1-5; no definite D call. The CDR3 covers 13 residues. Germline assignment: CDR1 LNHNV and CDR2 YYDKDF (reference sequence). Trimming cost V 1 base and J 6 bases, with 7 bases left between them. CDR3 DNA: TGTGCCACCAGCAGAGCTCCGGGTCAGCCCCAGCATTTT. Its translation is CATSRAPGQPQHF.

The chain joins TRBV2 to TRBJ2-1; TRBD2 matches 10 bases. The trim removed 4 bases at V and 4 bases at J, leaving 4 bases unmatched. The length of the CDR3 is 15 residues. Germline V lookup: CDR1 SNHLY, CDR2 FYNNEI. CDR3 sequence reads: CASSAGLAPYNEQFF. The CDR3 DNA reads TGTGCCAGCAGTGCGGGACTAGCGCCTTACAATGAGCAGTTCTTC.

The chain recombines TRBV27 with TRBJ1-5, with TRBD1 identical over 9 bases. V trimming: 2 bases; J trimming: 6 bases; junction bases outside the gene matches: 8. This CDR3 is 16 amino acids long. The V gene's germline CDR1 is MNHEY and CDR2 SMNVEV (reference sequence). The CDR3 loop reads CASSLGTGGVGQPQHF. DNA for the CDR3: TGTGCCAGCAGTTTAGGAACAGGGGGCGTTGGTCAGCCCCAGCATTTT.

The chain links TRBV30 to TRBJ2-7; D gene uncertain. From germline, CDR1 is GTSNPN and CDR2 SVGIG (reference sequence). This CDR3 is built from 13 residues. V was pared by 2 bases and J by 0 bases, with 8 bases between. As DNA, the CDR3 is TGTGCCTGGAGTCCAATTTTCTCCTACGAGCAGTACTTC. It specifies CAWSPIFSYEQYF.